This entry concerns a single T cell receptor (beta chain). This sample was taken from a study of blood T cell repertoires in COVID-19. This CDR3 comprises 16 residues. V was pared by 2 bases and J by 5 bases, with 11 bases of the junction left unmatched. The germline gives CDR1 SGDLS, CDR2 YYNGEE. Sequencing was performed with immunoSEQ multiplex PCR; in TCRdb, only in-frame clones are kept and a portion is missing. The profile shows hundreds of thousands of clones, roughly 90% of them singletons. The chain carries TRBV9 and TRBJ2-7; the match to TRBD2 covers 9 bases. The sequenced sample consisted of peripheral blood. The sequence derives from a man aged 18 to 29 with COVID-19, enrolled during active disease. The CDR3 reads CASSVSGTSFEHEQYF. Written as DNA, the CDR3 is TGTGCCAGCAGCGTTTCCGGGACTAGCTTTGAACACGAGCAGTACTTC.